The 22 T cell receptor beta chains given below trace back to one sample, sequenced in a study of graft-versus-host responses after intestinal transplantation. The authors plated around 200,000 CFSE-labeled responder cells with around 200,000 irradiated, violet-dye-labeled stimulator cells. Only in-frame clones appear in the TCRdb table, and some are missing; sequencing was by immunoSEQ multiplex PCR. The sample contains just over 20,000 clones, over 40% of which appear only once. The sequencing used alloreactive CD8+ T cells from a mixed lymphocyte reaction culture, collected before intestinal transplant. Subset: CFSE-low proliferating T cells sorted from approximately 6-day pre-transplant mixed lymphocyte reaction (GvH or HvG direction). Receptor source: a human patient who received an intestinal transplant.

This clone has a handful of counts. As DNA, the CDR3 is TGTGCCAGCAGCCTGATAGGGGGTGGCTCTGGGGCCAACGTCCTGACTTTC. Amino acid sequence: CASSLIGGGSGANVLTF. V is TRBV5-4 and J is TRBJ2-6, with D possibly TRBD1 on 6 matching bases. The germline gives CDR1 SGHNT, CDR2 YYREEE (reference sequence). The CDR3 has 17 amino acids. Trimming stripped 4 bases from V and 0 bases from J, with 14 bases between.

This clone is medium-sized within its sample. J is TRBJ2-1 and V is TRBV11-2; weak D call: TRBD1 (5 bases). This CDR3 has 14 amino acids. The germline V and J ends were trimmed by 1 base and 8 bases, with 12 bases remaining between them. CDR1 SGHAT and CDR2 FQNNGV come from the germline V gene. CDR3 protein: CASSLGQHSDEQFF. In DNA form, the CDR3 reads TGTGCCAGCAGCTTAGGACAGCATTCGGATGAGCAGTTCTTC.

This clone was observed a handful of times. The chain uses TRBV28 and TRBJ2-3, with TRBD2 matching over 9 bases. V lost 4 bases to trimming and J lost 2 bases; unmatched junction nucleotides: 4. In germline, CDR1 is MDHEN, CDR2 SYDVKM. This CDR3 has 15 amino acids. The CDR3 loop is CASSSSGANTDTQYF. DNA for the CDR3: TGTGCCAGCAGTTCTAGCGGGGCCAACACAGATACGCAGTATTTT.

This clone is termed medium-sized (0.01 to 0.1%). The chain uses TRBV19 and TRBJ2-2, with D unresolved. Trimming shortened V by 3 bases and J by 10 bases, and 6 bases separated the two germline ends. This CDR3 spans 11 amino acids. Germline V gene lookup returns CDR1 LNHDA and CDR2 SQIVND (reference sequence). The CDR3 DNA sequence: TGTGCCAGTAGTATCTTCCAGGAGCTGTTTTTT. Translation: CASSIFQELFF. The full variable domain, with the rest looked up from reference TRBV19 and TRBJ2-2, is DGGITQSPKYLFRKEGQNVTLSCEQNLNHDAMYWYRQDPGQGLRLIYYSQIVNDFQKGDIAEGYSVSREKKESFPLTVTSAQKNPTAFYLCASSIFQELFFGEGSRLTVL.

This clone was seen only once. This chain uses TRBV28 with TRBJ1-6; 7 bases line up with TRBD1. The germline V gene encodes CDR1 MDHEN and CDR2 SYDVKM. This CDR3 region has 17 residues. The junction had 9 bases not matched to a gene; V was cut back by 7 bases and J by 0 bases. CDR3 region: CASTPRTGISYNSPLHF. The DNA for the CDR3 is TGTGCCAGCACCCCCCGGACAGGAATCTCCTATAATTCACCCCTCCACTTT. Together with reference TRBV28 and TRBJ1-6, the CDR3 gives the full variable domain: DVKVTQSSRYLVKRTGEKVFLECVQDMDHENMFWYRQDPGLGLRLIYFSYDVKMKEKGDIPEGYSVSREKKERFSLILESASTNQTSMYLCASTPRTGISYNSPLHFGNGTRLTVT.

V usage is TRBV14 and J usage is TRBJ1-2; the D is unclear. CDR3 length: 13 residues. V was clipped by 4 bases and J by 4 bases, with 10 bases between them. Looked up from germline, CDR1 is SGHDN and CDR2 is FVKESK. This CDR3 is CASSRSPSYGYTF. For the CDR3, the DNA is TGTGCCAGCAGCCGATCACCCTCCTATGGCTACACCTTC.

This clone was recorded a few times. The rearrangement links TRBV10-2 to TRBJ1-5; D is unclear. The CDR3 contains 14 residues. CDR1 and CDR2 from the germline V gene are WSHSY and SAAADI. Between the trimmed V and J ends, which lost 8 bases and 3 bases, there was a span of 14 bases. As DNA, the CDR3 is TGCGCCAGCCGGGAGGACGGAAACAATCAGCCCCAGCATTTT. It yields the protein CASREDGNNQPQHF.

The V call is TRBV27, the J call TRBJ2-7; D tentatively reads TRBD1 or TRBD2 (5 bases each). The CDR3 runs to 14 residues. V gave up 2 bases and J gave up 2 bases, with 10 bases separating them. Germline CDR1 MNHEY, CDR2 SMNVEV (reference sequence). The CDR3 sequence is CASSLTGAPYEQYF. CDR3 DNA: TGTGCCAGCAGTTTAACCGGGGCCCCCTACGAGCAGTACTTC.

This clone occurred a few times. This CDR3 is CASSLGWGGSGNQPQHF. The DNA for the CDR3 is TGTGCCAGCAGCTTGGGTTGGGGAGGGAGTGGCAATCAGCCCCAGCATTTT. The rearrangement uses TRBV5-6 and TRBJ1-5; D gene ambiguous. V was cut by 0 bases and J by 2 bases, with 15 bases left in between. Germline-derived CDR1 and CDR2 are SGHDT and YYEEEE. The CDR3 covers 17 residues.

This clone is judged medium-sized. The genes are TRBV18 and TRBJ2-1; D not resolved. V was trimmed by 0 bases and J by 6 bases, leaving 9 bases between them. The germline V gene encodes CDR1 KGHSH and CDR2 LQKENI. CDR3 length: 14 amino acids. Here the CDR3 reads CASSPPVRVNEQFF. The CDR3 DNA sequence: TGTGCCAGCTCACCACCGGTAAGGGTCAATGAGCAGTTCTTC.

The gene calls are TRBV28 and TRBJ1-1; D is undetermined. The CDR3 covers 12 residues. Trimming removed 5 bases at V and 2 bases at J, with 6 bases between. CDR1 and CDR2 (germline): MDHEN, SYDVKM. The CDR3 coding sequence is TGTGCCAGCAGTCTTTCAAACACTGAAGCTTTCTTT. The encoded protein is CASSLSNTEAFF.

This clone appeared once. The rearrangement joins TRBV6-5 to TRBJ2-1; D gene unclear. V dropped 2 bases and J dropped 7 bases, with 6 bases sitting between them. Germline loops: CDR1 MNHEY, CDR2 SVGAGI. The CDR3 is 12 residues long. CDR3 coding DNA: TGTGCCAGCAGTTACGGGCAAAATGAGCAGTTCTTC. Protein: CASSYGQNEQFF.

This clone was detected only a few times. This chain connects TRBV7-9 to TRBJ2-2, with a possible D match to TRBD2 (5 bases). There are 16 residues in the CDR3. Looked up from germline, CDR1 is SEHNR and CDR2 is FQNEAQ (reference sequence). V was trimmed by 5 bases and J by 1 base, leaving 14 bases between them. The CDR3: CASSQRQRRNTGELFF. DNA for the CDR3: TGTGCCAGCAGCCAGCGCCAGCGGAGGAACACCGGGGAGCTGTTTTTT.

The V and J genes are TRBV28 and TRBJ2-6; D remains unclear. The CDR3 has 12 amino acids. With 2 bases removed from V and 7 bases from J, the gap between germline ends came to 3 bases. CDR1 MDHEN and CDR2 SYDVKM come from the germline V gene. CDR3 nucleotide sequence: TGTGCCAGCAGTTTAGCCGCCAACGTCCTGACTTTC. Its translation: CASSLAANVLTF.

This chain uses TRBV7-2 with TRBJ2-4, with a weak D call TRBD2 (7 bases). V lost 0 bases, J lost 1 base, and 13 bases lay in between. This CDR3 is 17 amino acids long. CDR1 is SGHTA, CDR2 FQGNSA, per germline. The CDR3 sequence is CASSLAGGAVAKNIQYF. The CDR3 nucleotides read TGTGCCAGCAGCTTAGCGGGGGGGGCCGTGGCCAAAAACATTCAGTACTTC.

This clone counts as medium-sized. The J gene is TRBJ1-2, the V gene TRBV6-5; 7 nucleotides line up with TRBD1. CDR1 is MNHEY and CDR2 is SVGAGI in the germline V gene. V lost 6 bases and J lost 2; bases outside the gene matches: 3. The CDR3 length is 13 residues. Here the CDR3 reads CASSWDSNYGYTF. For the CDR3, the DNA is TGTGCCAGCAGCTGGGACAGCAACTATGGCTACACCTTC.

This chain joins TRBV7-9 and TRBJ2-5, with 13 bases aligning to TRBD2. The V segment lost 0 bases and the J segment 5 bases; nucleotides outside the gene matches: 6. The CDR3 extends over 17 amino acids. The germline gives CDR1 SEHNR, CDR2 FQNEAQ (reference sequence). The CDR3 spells CASSLAVGTSGMETQYF. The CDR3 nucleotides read TGTGCCAGCAGCTTAGCTGTAGGGACTAGCGGGATGGAGACCCAGTACTTC.

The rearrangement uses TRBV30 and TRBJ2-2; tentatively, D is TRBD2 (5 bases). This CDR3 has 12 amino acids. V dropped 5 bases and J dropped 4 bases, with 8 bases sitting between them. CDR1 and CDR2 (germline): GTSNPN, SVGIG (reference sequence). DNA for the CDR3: TGTGCCTGGGGACTGGGCACCGGGGAGCTGTTTTTT. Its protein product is CAWGLGTGELFF.

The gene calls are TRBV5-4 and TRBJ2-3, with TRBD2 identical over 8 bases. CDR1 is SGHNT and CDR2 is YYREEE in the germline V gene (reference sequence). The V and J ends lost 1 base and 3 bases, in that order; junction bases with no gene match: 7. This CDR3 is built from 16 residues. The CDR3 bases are TGTGCCAGCAGCTTGAAGAGTAGCGGGAAGACAGATACGCAGTATTTT. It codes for CASSLKSSGKTDTQYF.

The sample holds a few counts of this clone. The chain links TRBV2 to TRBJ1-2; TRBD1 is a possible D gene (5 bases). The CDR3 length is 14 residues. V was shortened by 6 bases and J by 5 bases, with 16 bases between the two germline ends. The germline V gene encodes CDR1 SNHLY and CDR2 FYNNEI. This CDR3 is CASRGMGVRYGYTF. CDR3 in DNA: TGTGCCAGCAGGGGGATGGGGGTTCGGTATGGCTACACCTTC.

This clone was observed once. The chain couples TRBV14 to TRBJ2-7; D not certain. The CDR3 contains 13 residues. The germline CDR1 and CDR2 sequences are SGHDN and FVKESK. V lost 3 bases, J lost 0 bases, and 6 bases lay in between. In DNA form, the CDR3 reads TGTGCCAGCAGCCATCCTAGCTCCTACGAGCAGTACTTC. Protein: CASSHPSSYEQYF. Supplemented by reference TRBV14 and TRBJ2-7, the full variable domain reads EAGVTQFPSHSVIEKGQTVTLRCDPISGHDNLYWYRRVMGKEIKFLLHFVKESKQDESGMPNNRFLAERTGGTYSTLKVQPAELEDSGVYFCASSHPSSYEQYFGPGTRLTVT.

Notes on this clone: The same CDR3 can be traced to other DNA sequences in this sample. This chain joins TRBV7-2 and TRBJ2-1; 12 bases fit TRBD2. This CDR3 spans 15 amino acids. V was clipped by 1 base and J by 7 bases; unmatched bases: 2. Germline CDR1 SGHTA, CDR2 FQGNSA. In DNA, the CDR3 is TGTGCCAGCAGCTTAGTGGGGACTAGCGGGAATGAGCAGTTCTTC. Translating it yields CASSLVGTSGNEQFF.